Each of the 26 T cell receptor beta chains below was sequenced from the same sample in a study of blood T cell repertoires in COVID-19. Measured with immunoSEQ multiplex PCR; TCRdb has only the in-frame clones, and not every one. This sample has over 110,000 clones, with over 70% found just once. Input material: peripheral blood. The receptors shown here come from a man between 65 and 79 years old who had recovered from COVID-19.

The chain recombines TRBV4-1 with TRBJ2-3, with D perhaps TRBD1 (6 bases). The CDR3 totals 17 residues. Germline CDR1 reads MGHRA; CDR2 reads YSYEKL. Trimming took 2 bases from V and 0 from J, leaving 15 bases between them. DNA for the CDR3: TGCGCCAGCAGCCAATCAGGGGCGGCCCTCAGCACAGATACGCAGTATTTT. Translation gives CASSQSGAALSTDTQYF.

The rearrangement joins TRBV6-5 to TRBJ2-1; D unclear. This CDR3 has 13 amino acids. Trimming took off 0 bases at V and 6 bases at J, with 6 bases between the two ends. CDR1 and CDR2 from the germline V gene are MNHEY and SVGAGI. The DNA of the CDR3 is TGTGCCAGCAGTTACTCGACTCTCAATGAGCAGTTCTTC. Translating it yields CASSYSTLNEQFF.

This rearrangement joins TRBV28 to TRBJ2-7; possible D gene TRBD2, 5 bases. V was clipped by 6 bases and J by 5 bases, with 17 bases between them. CDR3 length equals 14 residues. The germline gives CDR1 MDHEN, CDR2 SYDVKM. The CDR3 DNA reads as TGTGCCAGCAGACTAGAGGACCGCGGGCACGAGCAGTACTTC. Amino acid sequence: CASRLEDRGHEQYF. Full variable domain (rest looked up from reference TRBV28 and TRBJ2-7): DVKVTQSSRYLVKRTGEKVFLECVQDMDHENMFWYRQDPGLGLRLIYFSYDVKMKEKGDIPEGYSVSREKKERFSLILESASTNQTSMYLCASRLEDRGHEQYFGPGTRLTVT.

The chain carries TRBV5-4 and TRBJ2-5; maybe TRBD1 (5 bases). Germline CDR1 SGHNT, CDR2 YYREEE (reference sequence). This CDR3 is built from 15 residues. The V gene lost 3 bases and the J gene lost 5 bases, with 17 bases spanning the gap. CDR3 region: CASSSPDTLRETQYF. CDR3 nucleotide sequence: TGTGCCAGCAGCTCCCCGGACACCCTGAGGGAGACCCAGTACTTC.

The chain links TRBV30 to TRBJ2-2; 11 nucleotides line up with TRBD1. The CDR3 loop spans 15 amino acids. Unmatched junction bases numbered 9, after V lost 5 bases and J lost 7 bases. CDR1 and CDR2 (germline): GTSNPN, SVGIG (reference sequence). The chain's CDR3 is CAWARGQGVFGELFF. The CDR3 nucleotides read TGTGCCTGGGCTCGGGGACAGGGGGTTTTCGGGGAGCTGTTTTTT.

For the CDR3, the DNA is TGTGCCAGCAGCTCGGACAGGGGAACTGAAGCTTTCTTT. Amino acid sequence: CASSSDRGTEAFF. The rearrangement joins TRBV7-9 to TRBJ1-1; 9 nucleotides align to TRBD1. With V trimmed by 4 bases and J by 5 bases, 2 bases remained unmatched. Germline V gives CDR1 SEHNR, CDR2 FQNEAQ (reference sequence). The CDR3 loop spans 13 amino acids.

This clone occurred a few times. The J gene is TRBJ2-3, the V gene TRBV10-1, with 7 bases that match TRBD1. In germline, CDR1 is WNHNN, CDR2 SYGVQD (reference sequence). CDR3 length: 17 residues. The CDR3 protein is CVSNSPDRAISTDTQYF. Written as DNA, the CDR3 is TGCGTCTCAAATTCCCCAGACAGGGCGATTAGCACAGATACGCAGTATTTT.

This rearrangement joins TRBV7-9 to TRBJ1-1; no clear D. V was shortened by 3 bases and J by 7 bases, with 12 bases between the two germline ends. The CDR3 is made up of 13 amino acids. Germline values: CDR1 SEHNR, CDR2 FQNEAQ (reference sequence). CDR3 region: CASSLRFTDEAFF. CDR3 DNA: TGTGCCAGCAGCTTGCGTTTCACAGATGAAGCTTTCTTT.

V usage is TRBV7-8 and J usage is TRBJ2-7; 11 nucleotides match TRBD1. The germline V gene encodes CDR1 SGHVS and CDR2 FQNEAQ. This CDR3 spans 16 amino acids. The V segment lost 2 bases and the J segment 3 bases; nucleotides outside the gene matches: 6. The CDR3 region has the DNA TGTGCCAGCAGCTTACGGCGGGACAGGGGGTTCTACGAGCAGTACTTC. It codes for CASSLRRDRGFYEQYF.

The V gene is TRBV13, the J gene TRBJ1-3; D is perhaps TRBD1 (6 bases). Trimming removed 2 bases at V and 4 bases at J, with 12 bases between. The V gene's germline CDR1 is PRHDT and CDR2 FYEKMQ (reference sequence). This CDR3 region has 15 residues. The CDR3 bases are TGTGCCAGCAGCTTAAACAGGGTGGACGGAAACACCATATATTTT. Translation: CASSLNRVDGNTIYF.

The chain is built from TRBV29-1 and TRBJ2-5, with D perhaps matching TRBD1 (6 bases). Per germline, CDR1 SQVTM and CDR2 ANQGSEA. Trimming pared 6 bases from V and 0 bases from J, leaving 11 bases between. The CDR3 is 13 residues long. CDR3 DNA sequence: TGCAGCGTGCGAACAGGGAACCAAGAGACCCAGTACTTC. Amino acid sequence: CSVRTGNQETQYF.

The V and J genes are TRBV30 and TRBJ1-1; no definite D call. The CDR3 covers 13 residues. Trimming pared 2 bases from V and 1 base from J, leaving 8 bases between. CDR1 is GTSNPN and CDR2 is SVGIG in the germline V gene (reference sequence). The CDR3 coding sequence is TGTGCCTGGAGTTGGCTCTCGAACACTGAAGCTTTCTTT. It codes for CAWSWLSNTEAFF.

The chain's CDR3 is CASSQDRGPQPQHF. DNA for the CDR3: TGCGCCAGCAGCCAAGATAGGGGGCCCCAGCCCCAGCATTTT. This chain links TRBV4-1 with TRBJ1-5, with 7 bases aligning to TRBD1. CDR3 length: 14 amino acids. CDR1 MGHRA and CDR2 YSYEKL come from the germline V gene. J gave up 7 bases and V 0 bases, and 3 bases lay outside the gene matches.

The chain employs TRBV4-2 and TRBJ2-7; 8 positions agree with TRBD1. V shed 2 bases, J shed 3 bases, and the junction held 0 bases outside the gene matches. CDR1 and CDR2 from the germline V gene are LGHNA and YNFKEQ. The CDR3 runs 13 residues. The CDR3 nucleotides read TGTGCCAGCAGCCAAACAGGGGGCTACGAGCAGTACTTC. Amino acid sequence: CASSQTGGYEQYF.

This chain connects TRBV10-3 to TRBJ1-1; possible D gene TRBD1, 5 bases. Trimming removed 10 bases at V and 3 bases at J, with 12 bases between. CDR3 length equals 12 residues. Germline V gene lookup returns CDR1 ENHRY and CDR2 SYGVKD. Written as DNA, the CDR3 is TGTGCCACCCTAGGACAAGACACTGAAGCTTTCTTT. This translates into CATLGQDTEAFF.

In nucleotides, the CDR3 is TGCGCCAGTAGGGGGACAGGGGGCGCCGAGCAGTACTTC. This gives the protein CASRGTGGAEQYF. The V gene is TRBV5-1, the J gene TRBJ2-7; 12 nucleotides match TRBD1. V dropped 8 bases and J dropped 6; count of bases not matched to a gene: 6. Germline CDR1 reads SGHRS; CDR2 reads YFSETQ. The CDR3 covers 13 residues.

This clone occurred once. This chain uses TRBV7-3 with TRBJ2-7, with D possibly being TRBD1 (7 bases). This CDR3 is 14 amino acids long. The germline V and J ends were trimmed by 0 bases and 7 bases, with 13 bases remaining between them. The V gene's germline CDR1 is SGHTA and CDR2 FQGTGA. The chain's CDR3 is CASSLTGGAGEQYF. In DNA, the CDR3 is TGTGCCAGCAGCTTAACAGGGGGCGCGGGGGAGCAGTACTTC.

This rearrangement joins TRBV10-1 to TRBJ2-1, with D unresolved. CDR1 is WNHNN, CDR2 SYGVQD, per germline (reference sequence). The CDR3 is 13 amino acids. V dropped 0 bases and J dropped 10 bases, with 10 bases sitting between them. In DNA form, the CDR3 reads TGCGCCAGCAGTGAGTCTCCCCGACTGGAGCAGTTCTTC. Translated, it gives CASSESPRLEQFF.

The rearrangement links TRBV19 to TRBJ1-1; 8 nucleotides align to TRBD1. The CDR3 covers 14 residues. Germline CDR1 is LNHDA and CDR2 is SQIVND (reference sequence). Trimming cost V 7 bases and J 5 bases; bases outside gene matches: 9. The CDR3 bases are TGTGCCAGTAACCCAGGACAGGGTTTTACTGAAGCTTTCTTT. Translating it yields CASNPGQGFTEAFF.

This clone was seen repeatedly, ten times or more. The chain has TRBV30 and TRBJ1-6; D is unresolved. Germline V lookup: CDR1 GTSNPN, CDR2 SVGIG (reference sequence). The ends were cut back, 0 bases at V and 2 bases at J, with 14 bases in the middle. The CDR3 consists of 17 residues. The CDR3: CAWSVRMGRTYNSPLHF. In nucleotides, the CDR3 is TGTGCCTGGAGTGTACGTATGGGGAGAACCTATAATTCACCCCTCCACTTT.

The chain carries TRBV7-9 and TRBJ1-2, with 9 bases fitting TRBD1. The germline V gene encodes CDR1 SEHNR and CDR2 FQNEAQ (reference sequence). CDR3 length: 14 residues. V lost 6 bases to trimming and J lost 8 bases; unmatched junction nucleotides: 10. As DNA, the CDR3 is TGTGCCAGCAGTATTGGGACAGGGTATCACGGCTACACCTTC. This gives the protein CASSIGTGYHGYTF.

The V and J genes are TRBV19 and TRBJ2-1, with 12 nucleotides matching TRBD1. V gave up 2 bases and J gave up 10 bases; unmatched junction bases: 6. Per the germline V gene, CDR1 is LNHDA and CDR2 is SQIVND (reference sequence). This CDR3 spans 15 amino acids. This chain's CDR3 is CASSIPGQGAREQFF. The CDR3 nucleotides are TGTGCCAGTAGTATACCGGGACAGGGGGCTCGAGAGCAGTTCTTC.

The gene calls are TRBV5-4 and TRBJ2-6; D is possibly TRBD1 (6 bases). CDR1 and CDR2 (germline): SGHNT, YYREEE (reference sequence). The V and J ends lost 4 bases and 3 bases respectively, with 14 bases between them. This CDR3 contains 16 residues. The CDR3 is CASSTSGVIGANVLTF. The CDR3, as DNA: TGTGCCAGCAGCACCTCAGGGGTGATTGGGGCCAACGTCCTGACTTTC.

V is TRBV4-1 and J is TRBJ2-7, with D maybe TRBD1 (7 bases). Germline CDR1 is MGHRA and CDR2 is YSYEKL. This CDR3 has 15 residues. The V gene lost 0 bases and the J gene lost 2 bases, with 11 bases spanning the gap. The CDR3 spells CASSQDGRGAYEQYF. CDR3 bases: TGCGCCAGCAGCCAAGATGGCAGGGGGGCCTACGAGCAGTACTTC.

J is TRBJ2-2 and V is TRBV18; TRBD1 is a possible D gene (6 bases). The V gene lost 0 bases and the J gene lost 8 bases, with 13 bases spanning the gap. The CDR3 runs 15 residues. Per the germline V gene, CDR1 is KGHSH and CDR2 is LQKENI. As DNA, the CDR3 is TGTGCCAGCTCACCACCGAGGCAGGGGAAGGGGGAGCTGTTTTTT. This translates into CASSPPRQGKGELFF.

This chain connects TRBV7-9 to TRBJ1-5; a weak D match, TRBD1 (6 bases). The length of the CDR3 is 15 residues. V was clipped by 5 bases and J by 6 bases, with 17 bases between them. Germline V CDR1 and CDR2: SEHNR, FQNEAQ (reference sequence). For the CDR3, the DNA is TGTGCCAGCAGCGGAGGCGGGGGGCTCGGTCAGCCCCAGCATTTT. It specifies CASSGGGGLGQPQHF. Full variable domain (remainder filled in from reference TRBV7-9 and TRBJ1-5): DTGVSQNPRHKITKRGQNVTFRCDPISEHNRLYWYRQTLGQGPEFLTYFQNEAQLEKSRLLSDRFSAERPKGSFSTLEIQRTEQGDSAMYLCASSGGGGLGQPQHFGDGTRLSIL.